These T cell receptor beta chains were read from a single sample in a study of post-analysis software for immune sequencing data. TCRdb called the PCR reads again in MiXCR, with one record for every CDR3 protein. Of over 150,000 distinct CDR3 sequences in the sample, 35% to 40% were seen once. This specimen consisted of blood, obtained after autologous hematopoietic stem cell transplantation. The origin of the receptors is a girl aged 10-17 years with multiple sclerosis. Each CDR3 is given with its conserved first and last residue. The D gene is left open where the match is weak. Expanded clones are given a class, and other clones once, few, many or no size at all.

V	J	D	size	CDR3	DNA
TRBV5-5	TRBJ2-6	-	many	CASGGSSGANVLTF	TGTGCCAGCGGGGGGAGCTCTGGGGCCAACGTCCTGACTTTC
TRBV12-3/TRBV12-4	TRBJ1-1	-	-	CASSYSASTEAFF	TGTGCCAGCAGTTACTCAGCGAGCACTGAAGCTTTCTTT
TRBV7-8	TRBJ2-7	-	-	CASSTTSSSYEQYF	TGTGCCAGCAGTACTACTAGCTCCTCCTACGAGCAGTACTTC
TRBV20-1	TRBJ2-5	-	-	CSARVQYQETQYF	TGCAGTGCTAGGGTTCAGTACCAAGAGACCCAGTACTTC
TRBV30	TRBJ2-3	-	-	CAWSVLADTQYF	TGTGCCTGGAGTGTACTCGCAGATACGCAGTATTTT
TRBV30	TRBJ1-5	-	once	CAWSGTQGAVQPQHF	TGTGCCTGGAGTGGAACACAGGGCGCGGTTCAGCCCCAGCATTTT
TRBV28	TRBJ2-5	TRBD1	few	CASSSIPRTGKKETQYF	TGTGCCAGCAGTTCGATACCCCGGACAGGGAAAAAAGAGACCCAGTACTTC
TRBV7-9	TRBJ2-1	-	few	CASSLSEETDNEQFF	TGTGCCAGCAGCTTATCGGAGGAGACAGACAATGAGCAGTTCTTC
TRBV21-1	TRBJ2-3	-	-	CASSKGGRGDTQYF	TGTGCCAGCAGCAAGGGCGGCCGGGGGGATACGCAGTATTTT
TRBV7-2	TRBJ2-3	-	-	CACSFWRSTDTQYF	TGTGCCTGCAGCTTTTGGCGAAGCACAGATACGCAGTATTTT
TRBV20-1	TRBJ2-5	-	many	CSLRRGAPRETQYF	TGCAGTCTCCGACGGGGGGCGCCTCGAGAGACCCAGTACTTC
TRBV6-6	TRBJ1-6	-	-	CASSPDLLQDSPLHF	TGTGCCAGCAGTCCTGATTTACTACAAGATTCACCCCTCCACTTT
TRBV21-1	TRBJ2-5	-	-	CASSKALPGGAQETQYF	TGTGCCAGCAGCAAAGCGCTTCCGGGAGGGGCCCAAGAGACCCAGTACTTC
TRBV5-6	TRBJ2-1	-	few	CASSLGRSNWQFF	TGTGCCAGCAGCTTGGGACGGTCGAATTGGCAGTTCTTC
TRBV5-1	TRBJ1-1	TRBD1	-	CASGSPRGAATEAFF	TGCGCCAGCGGCTCCCCCAGGGGGGCGGCGACTGAAGCTTTCTTT
TRBV27	TRBJ1-2	-	-	CASRQGGNYGYTF	TGTGCCAGCAGGCAGGGTGGGAACTATGGCTACACCTTC
TRBV20-1	TRBJ2-7	-	-	CSASPQVRASTYEQYF	TGCAGTGCTAGTCCACAGGTACGAGCCTCCACCTACGAGCAGTACTTC